Shown below are 23 T cell receptor beta chains from a single sample sequenced in a study of beta chain features in type 1 diabetes. The antigens for these receptors are not known. General study points: In every one of the four CD4+ subsets, TCRB CDR3s were moderately but significantly shorter in Type 1 diabetes patients.

The study reverse transcribed the entire isolated RNA, so it sequenced expressed TCRB transcripts. The repertoire was sequenced with immunoSEQ multiplex PCR; TCRdb's copy has only in-frame clones and lacks some. The sample lists tens of thousands of clones, 68% occurring once. Sequencing used stem cell memory CD4+ T cells from blood. The receptors were sampled from a woman aged 40 to 50 with type 1 diabetes.

This clone has only a few counts. The chain is built from TRBV4-3 and TRBJ2-5; D possibly corresponds to TRBD2 (6 bases). Germline CDR1 reads LGHNA; CDR2 reads YSLEER. The CDR3 is 13 amino acids. The germline V and J ends were trimmed by 4 bases and 7 bases, with 13 bases remaining between them. This CDR3 reads CASSPDYQGTQYF. CDR3 coding DNA: TGCGCCAGCAGCCCGGACTATCAGGGGACCCAGTACTTC.

The chain carries TRBV7-9 and TRBJ2-5, with no clear D. In germline, CDR1 is SEHNR, CDR2 FQNEAQ (reference sequence). This CDR3 has 12 amino acids. V gave up 3 bases and J gave up 5 bases, with 7 bases separating them. The CDR3 loop reads CASSLSRETQYF. The CDR3 coding sequence is TGTGCCAGCAGCTTGAGCCGGGAGACCCAGTACTTC.

V gene TRBV7-2 combines with J gene TRBJ1-2; D is uncertain. This CDR3 is 13 amino acids long. Trimming stripped 5 bases from V and 0 bases from J, with 7 bases between. Looked up from germline, CDR1 is SGHTA and CDR2 is FQGNSA. In nucleotides, the CDR3 is TGTGCCAGCAGCCCCGACTCTAACTATGGCTACACCTTC. It encodes CASSPDSNYGYTF.

As for this clone: The germline gene is not matched at one end of the junction; a read error may be the cause. The rearrangement uses TRBV7-7 and TRBJ2-6; D is ambiguous. CDR3 size: 13 residues. Germline CDR1 SSHAT, CDR2 FNYEAQ (reference sequence). CDR3 sequence reads: CASSPTGANVLTF. The CDR3 DNA follows: TGTGCTAGCAGCCCCACTGGGGCCAACGTCCTGACTTTC.

The J gene is TRBJ2-3, the V gene TRBV18; maybe TRBD2 (5 bases). The germline V and J ends were trimmed by 0 bases and 0 bases, with 10 bases remaining between them. This CDR3 contains 16 residues. Germline assignment: CDR1 KGHSH and CDR2 LQKENI. CDR3 region: CASSPPDSVSTDTQYF. CDR3 nucleotides: TGTGCCAGCTCACCACCGGATAGCGTTAGCACAGATACGCAGTATTTT.

This clone was seen only once. The chain employs TRBV11-1 and TRBJ2-7; the match to TRBD1 covers 8 bases. The length of the CDR3 is 15 residues. Germline V gene data show CDR1 as SGHAT and CDR2 as FQDESV (reference sequence). V dropped 6 bases and J dropped 6; count of bases not matched to a gene: 13. CDR3 in DNA: TGTGCCAGCAGTCAGCCTACGGACAGGGCGGGCGAGCAGTACTTC. It is translated as CASSQPTDRAGEQYF.

CDR3 amino acids: CASSQESGLGGYTF. CDR3 coding DNA: TGCGCCAGCAGCCAAGAATCAGGTTTAGGTGGCTACACCTTC. The chain carries TRBV4-3 and TRBJ1-2; D unresolved. Germline V lookup: CDR1 LGHNA, CDR2 YSLEER. V lost 0 bases to trimming and J lost 7 bases, with 12 bases between them. The CDR3 has 14 residues.

This clone was recorded a few times. The rearrangement joins TRBV4-3 to TRBJ2-1; TRBD1 agrees at 9 bases. There are 16 residues in the CDR3. V dropped 1 base and J dropped 8; count of bases not matched to a gene: 9. Germline lookup yields CDR1 LGHNA and CDR2 YSLEER. This CDR3 is CASSQGEGDRVDEQFF. In DNA, the CDR3 is TGCGCCAGCAGCCAAGGCGAGGGGGACAGGGTGGATGAGCAGTTCTTC.

J is TRBJ1-2 and V is TRBV6-6, with 7 nucleotides matching TRBD1. CDR3 length: 14 amino acids. Per germline, CDR1 MNHNY and CDR2 SVGAGI (reference sequence). The junction had 7 bases not matched to a gene; V was cut back by 5 bases and J by 4 bases. The CDR3 DNA follows: TGTGCCAGCAGTACCTCCGGGACAGTCTATGGCTACACCTTC. Protein sequence: CASSTSGTVYGYTF.

The rearrangement joins TRBV28 to TRBJ1-5; no definite D call. V lost 7 bases and J lost 0, with 10 bases in between. The CDR3 is 14 amino acids. Per germline, CDR1 MDHEN and CDR2 SYDVKM. CDR3 residues: CASTLGGSNQPQHF. DNA for the CDR3: TGTGCCAGCACCCTAGGCGGTAGCAATCAGCCCCAGCATTTT. The variable domain in full, with the rest retrieved from reference TRBV28 and TRBJ1-5, is DVKVTQSSRYLVKRTGEKVFLECVQDMDHENMFWYRQDPGLGLRLIYFSYDVKMKEKGDIPEGYSVSREKKERFSLILESASTNQTSMYLCASTLGGSNQPQHFGDGTRLSIL.

A note on this clone: Other nucleotide sequences in the sample specify the same CDR3. The rearrangement joins TRBV18 to TRBJ2-7; 8 bases agree with TRBD1. CDR3 length: 14 residues. Trimming at V came to 6 bases and at J to 5 bases, leaving 9 bases not matched to a gene. Germline CDR1 reads KGHSH; CDR2 reads LQKENI. CDR3 coding DNA: TGTGCCAGCTCGCCAGGACAGGGCAAAGACGAGCAGTACTTC. Its translation is CASSPGQGKDEQYF.

V and J are TRBV5-1 and TRBJ2-1; 13 bases are shared with TRBD2. Germline values: CDR1 SGHRS, CDR2 YFSETQ. V lost 5 bases and J lost 7; bases outside the gene matches: 6. There are 15 residues in the CDR3. The CDR3 DNA is TGCGCCAGCAGACACCCGGGACTAGCGGGAAATGAGCAGTTCTTC. Protein sequence: CASRHPGLAGNEQFF.

V gene TRBV28 combines with J gene TRBJ2-2; D possibly corresponds to TRBD1 (5 bases). The V gene lost 7 bases and the J gene lost 1 base, with 13 bases spanning the gap. The length of the CDR3 is 15 residues. Germline CDR1 MDHEN, CDR2 SYDVKM. The DNA for the CDR3 is TGTGCCAGCACCCCTTCTAGGGGGAACACCGGGGAGCTGTTTTTT. Translating gives CASTPSRGNTGELFF.

This chain connects TRBV18 to TRBJ2-4, with a weak D call TRBD1 (5 bases). Germline CDR1 KGHSH, CDR2 LQKENI. This CDR3 contains 14 residues. V was cut by 2 bases and J by 8 bases, with 13 bases left in between. CDR3 sequence reads: CASSPGQGKDIQYF. CDR3 sequence (DNA): TGTGCCAGCTCACCAGGACAAGGGAAAGACATTCAGTACTTC.

The chain employs TRBV6-6 and TRBJ1-3, with D uncertain. The CDR3 has 13 amino acids. The V gene lost 4 bases and the J gene lost 0 bases, with 4 bases spanning the gap. CDR1 and CDR2 (germline): MNHNY, SVGAGI (reference sequence). CDR3 protein: CASSFRSGNTIYF. The CDR3 region has the DNA TGTGCCAGCAGTTTTCGCTCTGGAAACACCATATATTTT.

The chain uses TRBV6-5 and TRBJ1-1; D not certain. Trimming took 8 bases from V and 4 from J, leaving 14 bases between them. The CDR3 is 13 amino acids. Germline V gives CDR1 MNHEY, CDR2 SVGAGI. In nucleotides, the CDR3 is TGTGCCAGCCTTGGGAGGGTAGGCACTGAAGCTTTCTTT. Protein sequence: CASLGRVGTEAFF.

This clone was seen a few times. The chain has TRBV6-5 and TRBJ1-5; 8 nucleotides line up with TRBD1. Germline V gene sequence: CDR1 MNHEY, CDR2 SVGAGI. CDR3 length: 14 amino acids. The ends lost 5 bases at V and 3 bases at J; junction bases unmatched: 3. In DNA form, the CDR3 reads TGTGCCAGCAGTAAGACAGGGGCCAATCAGCCCCAGCATTTT. This translates into CASSKTGANQPQHF.

The chain carries TRBV4-3 and TRBJ2-1, with D maybe TRBD1 (6 bases). V shed 0 bases and J shed 2 bases, with 17 bases lying between them. CDR1 and CDR2 (germline): LGHNA, YSLEER. This CDR3 comprises 18 residues. The DNA for the CDR3 is TGCGCCAGCAGCCAAGAACCCCCAGGGGTCTTGCCCTACAATGAGCAGTTCTTC. It yields the protein CASSQEPPGVLPYNEQFF.

The chain links TRBV4-2 to TRBJ1-5; TRBD1 is a possible D gene (5 bases). V lost 3 bases and J lost 0, with 15 bases in between. The CDR3 extends over 17 amino acids. Per the germline V gene, CDR1 is LGHNA and CDR2 is YNFKEQ. In DNA form, the CDR3 reads TGTGCCAGCAGCCACAATGCGGGGGTCTCTAGCAATCAGCCCCAGCATTTT. This encodes CASSHNAGVSSNQPQHF.

The chain has TRBV18 and TRBJ1-1; D gene unclear. V was clipped by 0 bases and J by 0 bases, with 11 bases between them. Germline V lookup: CDR1 KGHSH, CDR2 LQKENI. This CDR3 has 16 residues. The chain's CDR3 is CASSPPAGMMNTEAFF. The CDR3 bases are TGTGCCAGCTCACCACCGGCGGGGATGATGAACACTGAAGCTTTCTTT.

V usage is TRBV4-3 and J usage is TRBJ1-4; weak D call: TRBD1 (6 bases). This CDR3 is 15 amino acids long. Germline values: CDR1 LGHNA, CDR2 YSLEER. V was clipped by 2 bases and J by 5 bases, with 12 bases between them. The CDR3 protein is CASSQIDRQNEKLFF. The CDR3 DNA reads TGCGCCAGCAGCCAAATCGACAGGCAGAATGAAAAACTGTTTTTT.

This clone was found a few times. The chain has TRBV7-2 and TRBJ1-5; D not certain. Germline CDR1 reads SGHTA; CDR2 reads FQGNSA. V was clipped by 3 bases and J by 0 bases, with 6 bases between them. This CDR3 has 14 residues. DNA for the CDR3: TGTGCCAGCAGCTTTTCCAGTAGCAATCAGCCCCAGCATTTT. Its translation is CASSFSSSNQPQHF.

This clone turned up a few times. V is TRBV23-1 and J is TRBJ1-5; D might be TRBD1 (5 bases). TRBV23-1 is given ORF status, its function remaining uncertain. This CDR3 region has 14 residues. V was shortened by 10 bases and J by 0 bases, with 13 bases between the two germline ends. CDR3 sequence reads: CATPGQDSNQPQHF. DNA for the CDR3: TGCGCCACCCCAGGGCAGGATAGCAATCAGCCCCAGCATTTT.